Listed here are 12 T cell receptor beta chains from one sample, sequenced in a study of blood T cell repertoires in COVID-19. The method was immunoSEQ multiplex PCR; TCRdb's version includes in-frame clones alone and lacks a portion of them. The sample includes about 500,000 clones, around nine tenths seen only once; the top ten take about 8%. The sequenced sample was peripheral blood. These receptors came from a woman aged 50 to 65 with COVID-19, enrolled during active disease.

The chain links TRBV5-1 to TRBJ1-4; 8 nucleotides agree with TRBD1. The CDR3 has 15 amino acids. Unmatched junction bases numbered 10, after V lost 5 bases and J lost 7 bases. CDR1 and CDR2 (germline): SGHRS, YFSETQ. This CDR3 is CASRDPQGGSEKLFF. CDR3 nucleotides: TGCGCCAGCAGGGACCCACAGGGGGGGAGTGAAAAACTGTTTTTT.

The rearrangement uses TRBV18 and TRBJ2-3, with a possible D match to TRBD1 (6 bases). The CDR3 sequence is 15 residues long. The germline V and J ends were trimmed by 1 base and 2 bases, with 10 bases remaining between them. CDR1 and CDR2 (germline): KGHSH, LQKENI. The CDR3 region is CASSPQDRTTDTQYF. The CDR3 DNA reads TGTGCCAGCTCACCACAAGACAGGACCACAGATACGCAGTATTTT. The complete variable domain, with remaining parts taken from reference TRBV18 and TRBJ2-3, reads NAGVMQNPRHLVRRRGQEARLRCSPMKGHSHVYWYRQLPEEGLKFMVYLQKENIIDESGMPKERFSAEFPKEGPSILRIQQVVRGDSAAYFCASSPQDRTTDTQYFGPGTRLTVL.

The genes are TRBV28 and TRBJ2-6; no firm D call. This CDR3 has 15 amino acids. Trimming took off 5 bases at V and 0 bases at J, with 8 bases between the two ends. Per the germline V gene, CDR1 is MDHEN and CDR2 is SYDVKM. The DNA for the CDR3 is TGTGCCAGCAGTCAACAAAACTCTGGGGCCAACGTCCTGACTTTC. It translates to CASSQQNSGANVLTF.

CDR3 in amino acids: CASSPVGGANEKLFF. The DNA for the CDR3 is TGTGCCAGCAGTCCGGTTGGAGGTGCTAATGAAAAACTGTTTTTT. The chain uses TRBV6-6 and TRBJ1-4; unclear D gene. CDR1 is MNHNY and CDR2 is SVGAGI in the germline V gene (reference sequence). V shed 5 bases and J shed 3 bases, with 13 bases lying between them. CDR3 size: 15 residues.

The chain couples TRBV6-5 to TRBJ1-2; 7 nucleotides align to TRBD1. J gave up 3 bases and V 5 bases, and 6 bases lay outside the gene matches. The germline CDR1 and CDR2 sequences are MNHEY and SVGAGI. This CDR3 is built from 14 residues. The CDR3 coding sequence is TGTGCCAGCAGTCCTCGAGGACAGGACTATGGCTACACCTTC. The encoded protein is CASSPRGQDYGYTF.

The V call is TRBV4-2, the J call TRBJ2-3, with a possible D match to TRBD2 (6 bases). This CDR3 comprises 15 residues. Germline-derived CDR1 and CDR2 are LGHNA and YNFKEQ. V was shortened by 1 base and J by 1 base, with 9 bases between the two germline ends. CDR3 DNA: TGTGCCAGCAGCCAAGTCGCTAGCGGCACAGATACGCAGTATTTT. This gives the protein CASSQVASGTDTQYF.

Turning to this clone: Different DNA sequences within this sample yield the same CDR3. This chain links TRBV12-3 or TRBV12-4 with TRBJ1-2; D uncertain. The CDR3 has 13 residues. Trimming removed 3 bases at V and 4 bases at J, with 9 bases between. The CDR3 is CASSLGSSYGYTF. In nucleotides, the CDR3 is TGTGCCAGCAGTTTGGGCTCCTCCTATGGCTACACCTTC.

This chain uses TRBV5-1 with TRBJ2-1; 11 bases fit TRBD2. V was pared by 4 bases and J by 4 bases, with 7 bases of the junction left unmatched. The CDR3 length is 16 residues. Germline V gene data show CDR1 as SGHRS and CDR2 as YFSETQ. CDR3 protein: CASSTQSSGGYNEQFF. The CDR3 DNA reads TGCGCCAGCAGCACCCAATCTAGCGGGGGGTACAATGAGCAGTTCTTC. Based on the CDR3 plus reference TRBV5-1 and TRBJ2-1, the full variable domain is KAGVTQTPRYLIKTRGQQVTLSCSPISGHRSVSWYQQTPGQGLQFLFEYFSETQRNKGNFPGRFSGRQFSNSRSEMNVSTLELGDSALYLCASSTQSSGGYNEQFFGPGTRLTVL.

The chain combines TRBV2 with TRBJ2-7, with D hard to call. Trimming left V 5 bases short and J 2 bases short, with 13 bases between. Germline V gene data show CDR1 as SNHLY and CDR2 as FYNNEI. The CDR3 contains 14 residues. CDR3 nucleotide sequence: TGTGCCAGCAGTTCGATTGACGGAGCCTACGAGCAGTACTTC. This sequence encodes CASSSIDGAYEQYF.

The chain joins TRBV3-1 (or the pseudogene TRBV3-2) to TRBJ2-7; 7 positions agree with TRBD1. CDR1 is LGHDT and CDR2 is YNNKEL in the germline V gene (reference sequence). The CDR3 is 14 residues long. The V gene end was trimmed by 1 base and the J gene end by 4 bases; junction bases not matched to a gene: 4. The CDR3 nucleotides are TGTGCCAGCAGCCAAGTACAGGGGAAGTACGAGCAGTACTTC. It is translated as CASSQVQGKYEQYF.

This chain uses TRBV30 with TRBJ1-3, with 10 bases identical to TRBD1. This CDR3 is 13 amino acids long. J lost 7 bases, V lost 7 bases, and 7 bases had no gene match. The germline gives CDR1 GTSNPN, CDR2 SVGIG (reference sequence). The CDR3 coding sequence is TGTGCCTATAGACAGGGGGCGAGTAACACCATATATTTT. Residues: CAYRQGASNTIYF.

V gene TRBV2 combines with J gene TRBJ1-5, with D possibly matching TRBD1 (5 bases). Germline V CDR1 and CDR2: SNHLY, FYNNEI. Between the trimmed V and J ends, which lost 5 bases and 9 bases, there was a span of 14 bases. The CDR3 consists of 13 residues. The CDR3 DNA reads TGTGCCAGCAGTACAGGCTTTACGCGGCCCCAGCATTTT. This encodes CASSTGFTRPQHF.